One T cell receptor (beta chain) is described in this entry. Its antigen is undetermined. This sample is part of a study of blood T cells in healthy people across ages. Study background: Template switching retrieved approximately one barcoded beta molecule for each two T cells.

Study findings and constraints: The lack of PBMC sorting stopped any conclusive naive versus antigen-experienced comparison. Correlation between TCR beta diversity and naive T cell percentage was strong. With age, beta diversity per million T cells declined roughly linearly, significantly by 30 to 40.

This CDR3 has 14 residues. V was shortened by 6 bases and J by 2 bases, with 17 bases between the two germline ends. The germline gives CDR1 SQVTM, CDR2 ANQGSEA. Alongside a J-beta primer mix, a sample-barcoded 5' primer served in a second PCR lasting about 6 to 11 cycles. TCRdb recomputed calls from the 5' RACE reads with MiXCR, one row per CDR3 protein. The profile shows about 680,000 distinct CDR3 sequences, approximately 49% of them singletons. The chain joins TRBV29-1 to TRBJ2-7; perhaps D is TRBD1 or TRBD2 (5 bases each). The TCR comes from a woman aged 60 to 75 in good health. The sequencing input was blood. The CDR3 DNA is TGCAGCGTAGGAGAGGGACGGGGACCCTACGAGCAGTACTTC. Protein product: CSVGEGRGPYEQYF.